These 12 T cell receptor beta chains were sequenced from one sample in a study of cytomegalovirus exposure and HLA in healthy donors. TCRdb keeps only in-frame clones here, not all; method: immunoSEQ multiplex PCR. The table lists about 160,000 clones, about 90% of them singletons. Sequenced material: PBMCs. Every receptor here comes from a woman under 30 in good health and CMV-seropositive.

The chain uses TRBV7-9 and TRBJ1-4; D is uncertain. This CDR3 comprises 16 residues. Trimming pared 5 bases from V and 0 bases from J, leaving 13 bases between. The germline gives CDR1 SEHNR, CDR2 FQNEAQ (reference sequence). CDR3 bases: TGTGCCAGCAGCACCCGGACTCCAGCAACTAATGAAAAACTGTTTTTT. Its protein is CASSTRTPATNEKLFF.

The CDR3 nucleotides read TGTGCCAGCAGCCGAGACACAGGGGGAAACGAGCAGTACTTC. It codes for CASSRDTGGNEQYF. The chain is built from TRBV11-2 and TRBJ2-7; 8 bases are a match to TRBD1. Germline lookup yields CDR1 SGHAT and CDR2 FQNNGV. This CDR3 spans 14 amino acids. Trimming took 5 bases from V and 5 from J; bases not matched to a gene: 8.

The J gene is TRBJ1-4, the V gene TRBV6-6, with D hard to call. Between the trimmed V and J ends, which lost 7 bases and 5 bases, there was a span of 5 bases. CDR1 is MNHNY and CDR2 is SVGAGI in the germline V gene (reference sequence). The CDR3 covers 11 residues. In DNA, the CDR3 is TGTGCCAGCAATATAAATGAAAAACTGTTTTTT. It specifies CASNINEKLFF.

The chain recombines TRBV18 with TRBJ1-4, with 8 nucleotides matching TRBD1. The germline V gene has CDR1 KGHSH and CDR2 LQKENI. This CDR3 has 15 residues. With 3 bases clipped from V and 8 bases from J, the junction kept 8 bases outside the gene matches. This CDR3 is CASSPQQGAGEKLFF. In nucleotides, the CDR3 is TGTGCCAGCTCACCTCAGCAGGGGGCCGGCGAAAAACTGTTTTTT.

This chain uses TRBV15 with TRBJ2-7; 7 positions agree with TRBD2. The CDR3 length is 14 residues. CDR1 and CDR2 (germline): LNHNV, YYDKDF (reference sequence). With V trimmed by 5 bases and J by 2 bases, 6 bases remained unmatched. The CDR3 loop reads CATSSSGDTYEQYF. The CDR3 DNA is TGTGCCACCAGCTCTAGCGGCGACACCTACGAGCAGTACTTC.

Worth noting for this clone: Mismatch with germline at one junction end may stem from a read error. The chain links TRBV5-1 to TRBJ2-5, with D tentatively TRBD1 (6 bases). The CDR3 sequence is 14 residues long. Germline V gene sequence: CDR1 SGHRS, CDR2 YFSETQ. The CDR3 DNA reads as TGCGCCAGCAGTTTGGGGGCGTACCAAGAGACCCAGTACTTC. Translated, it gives CASSLGAYQETQYF.

As DNA, the CDR3 is TGTGCCAGCAGCGTAGCGGGAGATACGCAGTATTTT. Translating it yields CASSVAGDTQYF. This chain uses TRBV9 with TRBJ2-3; D not resolved. CDR3 length equals 12 residues. Germline V CDR1 and CDR2: SGDLS, YYNGEE. The V end was cut by 0 bases, the J end by 5 bases, with 4 bases between.

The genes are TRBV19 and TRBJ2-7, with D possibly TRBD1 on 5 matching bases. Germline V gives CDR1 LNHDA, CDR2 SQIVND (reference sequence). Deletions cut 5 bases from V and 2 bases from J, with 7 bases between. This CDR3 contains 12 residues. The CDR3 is CASSDRTYEQYF. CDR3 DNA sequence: TGTGCCAGTAGTGACAGAACCTACGAGCAGTACTTC. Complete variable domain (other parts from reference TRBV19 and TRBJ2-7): DGGITQSPKYLFRKEGQNVTLSCEQNLNHDAMYWYRQDPGQGLRLIYYSQIVNDFQKGDIAEGYSVSREKKESFPLTVTSAQKNPTAFYLCASSDRTYEQYFGPGTRLTVT.

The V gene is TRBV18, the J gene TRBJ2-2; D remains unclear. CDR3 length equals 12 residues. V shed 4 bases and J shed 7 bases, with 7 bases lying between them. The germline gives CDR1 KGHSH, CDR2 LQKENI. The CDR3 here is CASSRINGELFF. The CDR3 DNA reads TGTGCCAGCTCACGTATAAACGGGGAGCTGTTTTTT.

The CDR3 nucleotides read TGTGCCAGCAGCCGGACTCCTACAGATACGCAGTATTTT. Its protein is CASSRTPTDTQYF. This sequence joins TRBV5-4 and TRBJ2-3; possible D gene TRBD2, 5 bases. This CDR3 has 13 amino acids. From germline, CDR1 is SGHNT and CDR2 YYREEE (reference sequence). Trimming took off 4 bases at V and 3 bases at J, with 9 bases between the two ends.

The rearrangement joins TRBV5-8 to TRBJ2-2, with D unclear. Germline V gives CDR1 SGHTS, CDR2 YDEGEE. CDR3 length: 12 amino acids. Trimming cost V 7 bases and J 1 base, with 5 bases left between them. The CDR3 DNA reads TGTGCCAGCGGCCTGAACACCGGGGAGCTGTTTTTT. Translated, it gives CASGLNTGELFF.

The CDR3 loop is CASSFSEAVATNEKLFF. CDR3 nucleotide sequence: TGTGCCAGCAGTTTTTCCGAGGCCGTTGCAACTAATGAAAAACTGTTTTTT. The J gene is TRBJ1-4, the V gene TRBV28; no firm D call. Germline values: CDR1 MDHEN, CDR2 SYDVKM. V was cut by 3 bases and J by 0 bases, with 14 bases left in between. This CDR3 is 17 amino acids long. Complete variable domain (other parts from reference TRBV28 and TRBJ1-4): DVKVTQSSRYLVKRTGEKVFLECVQDMDHENMFWYRQDPGLGLRLIYFSYDVKMKEKGDIPEGYSVSREKKERFSLILESASTNQTSMYLCASSFSEAVATNEKLFFGSGTQLSVL.